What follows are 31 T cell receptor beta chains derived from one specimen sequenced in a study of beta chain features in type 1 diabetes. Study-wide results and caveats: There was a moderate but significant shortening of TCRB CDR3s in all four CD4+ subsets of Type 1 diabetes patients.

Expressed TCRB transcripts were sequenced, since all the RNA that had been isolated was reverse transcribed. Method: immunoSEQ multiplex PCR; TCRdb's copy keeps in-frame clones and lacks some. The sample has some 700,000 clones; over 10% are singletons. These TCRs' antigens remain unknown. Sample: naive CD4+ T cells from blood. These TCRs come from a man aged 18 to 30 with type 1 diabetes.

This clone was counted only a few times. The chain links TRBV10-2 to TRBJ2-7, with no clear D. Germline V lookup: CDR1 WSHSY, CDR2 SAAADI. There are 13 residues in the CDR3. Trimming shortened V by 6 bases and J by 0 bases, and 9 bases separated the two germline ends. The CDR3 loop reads CASRDYSSYEQYF. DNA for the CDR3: TGCGCCAGCAGGGATTACAGCTCCTACGAGCAGTACTTC.

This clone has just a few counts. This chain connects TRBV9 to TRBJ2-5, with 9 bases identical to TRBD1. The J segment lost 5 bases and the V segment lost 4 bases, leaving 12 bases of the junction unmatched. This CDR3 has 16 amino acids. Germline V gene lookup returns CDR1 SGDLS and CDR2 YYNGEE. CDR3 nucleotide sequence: TGTGCCAGCAGCCTCCTTGGGACAGGGCAGTCGGAGACCCAGTACTTC. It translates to CASSLLGTGQSETQYF. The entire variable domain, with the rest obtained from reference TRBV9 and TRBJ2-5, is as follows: DSGVTQTPKHLITATGQRVTLRCSPRSGDLSVYWYQQSLDQGLQFLIQYYNGEERAKGNILERFSAQQFPDLHSELNLSSLELGDSALYFCASSLLGTGQSETQYFGPGTRLLVL.

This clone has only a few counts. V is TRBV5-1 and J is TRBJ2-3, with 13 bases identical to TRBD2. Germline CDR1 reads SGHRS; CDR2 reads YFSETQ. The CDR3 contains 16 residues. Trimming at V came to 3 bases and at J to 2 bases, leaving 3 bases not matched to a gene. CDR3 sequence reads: CASSWGTSGATDTQYF. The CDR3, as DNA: TGCGCCAGCAGCTGGGGGACTAGCGGGGCCACAGATACGCAGTATTTT.

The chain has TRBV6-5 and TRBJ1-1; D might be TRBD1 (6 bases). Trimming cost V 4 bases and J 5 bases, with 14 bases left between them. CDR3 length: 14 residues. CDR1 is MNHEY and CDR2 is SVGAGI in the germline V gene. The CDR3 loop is CASSFHQQGTEAFF. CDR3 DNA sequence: TGTGCCAGCAGTTTCCACCAACAGGGAACTGAAGCTTTCTTT.

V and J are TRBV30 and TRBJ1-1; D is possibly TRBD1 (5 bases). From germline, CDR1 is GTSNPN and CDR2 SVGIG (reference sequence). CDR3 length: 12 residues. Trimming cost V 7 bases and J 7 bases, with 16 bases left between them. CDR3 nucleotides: TGTGCCTCGCCCGGGACCCCAGGTGAAGCTTTCTTT. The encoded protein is CASPGTPGEAFF.

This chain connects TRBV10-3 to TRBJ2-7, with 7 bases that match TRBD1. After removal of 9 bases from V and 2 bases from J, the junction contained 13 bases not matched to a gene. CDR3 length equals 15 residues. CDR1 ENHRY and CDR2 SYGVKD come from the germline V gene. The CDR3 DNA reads TGTGCCATGGCGGCAGGGGGTATTTCGGCCTACGAGCAGTACTTC. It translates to CAMAAGGISAYEQYF.

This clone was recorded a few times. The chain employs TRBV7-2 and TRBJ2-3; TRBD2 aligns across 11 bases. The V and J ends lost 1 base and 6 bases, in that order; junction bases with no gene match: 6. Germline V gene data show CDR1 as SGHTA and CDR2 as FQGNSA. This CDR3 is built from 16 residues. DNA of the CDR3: TGTGCCAGCAGCTTAGAGGCTAGCGGGAGGTGGGATACGCAGTATTTT. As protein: CASSLEASGRWDTQYF. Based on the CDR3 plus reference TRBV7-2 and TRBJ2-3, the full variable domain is GAGVSQSPSNKVTEKGKDVELRCDPISGHTALYWYRQSLGQGLEFLIYFQGNSAPDKSGLPSDRFSAERTGGSVSTLTIQRTQQEDSAVYLCASSLEASGRWDTQYFGPGTRLTVL.

The CDR3 nucleotides read TGCGCCAGCAGCTCTGAGAGGGCCGGCTACGAGCAGTACTTC. It yields the protein CASSSERAGYEQYF. The chain employs TRBV5-1 and TRBJ2-7, with D tentatively TRBD2 (5 bases). The V and J ends lost 3 bases and 3 bases respectively, with 13 bases between them. The CDR3 totals 14 residues. The germline V gene has CDR1 SGHRS and CDR2 YFSETQ.

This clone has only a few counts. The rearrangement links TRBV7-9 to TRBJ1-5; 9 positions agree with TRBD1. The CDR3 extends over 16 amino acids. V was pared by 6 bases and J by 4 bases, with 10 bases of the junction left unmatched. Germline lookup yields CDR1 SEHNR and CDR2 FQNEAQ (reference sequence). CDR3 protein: CASSPPGTGINQPQHF. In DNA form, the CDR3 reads TGTGCCAGCAGTCCTCCCGGGACAGGGATAAATCAGCCCCAGCATTTT. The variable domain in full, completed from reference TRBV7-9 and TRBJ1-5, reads DTGVSQNPRHKITKRGQNVTFRCDPISEHNRLYWYRQTLGQGPEFLTYFQNEAQLEKSRLLSDRFSAERPKGSFSTLEIQRTEQGDSAMYLCASSPPGTGINQPQHFGDGTRLSIL.

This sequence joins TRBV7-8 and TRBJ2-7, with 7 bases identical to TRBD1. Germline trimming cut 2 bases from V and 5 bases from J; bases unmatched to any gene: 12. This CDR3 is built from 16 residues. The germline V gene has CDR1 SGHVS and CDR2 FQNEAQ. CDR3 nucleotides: TGTGCCAGCAGCTTACTCGGGACAGCGGATACTAACGAGCAGTACTTC. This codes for CASSLLGTADTNEQYF. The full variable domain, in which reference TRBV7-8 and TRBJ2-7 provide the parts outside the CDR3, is GAGVSQSPRYKVAKRGQDVALRCDPISGHVSLFWYQQALGQGPEFLTYFQNEAQLDKSGLPSDRFFAERPEGSVSTLKIQRTQQEDSAVYLCASSLLGTADTNEQYFGPGTRLTVT.

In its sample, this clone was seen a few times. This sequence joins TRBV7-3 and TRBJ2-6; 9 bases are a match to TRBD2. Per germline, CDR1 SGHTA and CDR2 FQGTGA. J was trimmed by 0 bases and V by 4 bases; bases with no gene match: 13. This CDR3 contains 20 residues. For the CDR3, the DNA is TGTGCCAGCAGCTCCCCCCTAGCGGGGCAGAATCGCTCTGGGGCCAACGTCCTGACTTTC. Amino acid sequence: CASSSPLAGQNRSGANVLTF.

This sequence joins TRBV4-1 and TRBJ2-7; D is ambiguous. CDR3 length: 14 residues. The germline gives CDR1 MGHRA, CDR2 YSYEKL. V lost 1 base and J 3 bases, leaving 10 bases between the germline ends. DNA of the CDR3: TGCGCCAGCAGCCAAGTTCTAGTGAGCTACGAGCAGTACTTC. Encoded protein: CASSQVLVSYEQYF.

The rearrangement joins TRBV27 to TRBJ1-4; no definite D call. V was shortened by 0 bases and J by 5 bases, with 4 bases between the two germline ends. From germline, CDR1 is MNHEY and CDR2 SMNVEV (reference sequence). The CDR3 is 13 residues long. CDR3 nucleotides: TGTGCCAGCAGTTTATCGATGAATGAAAAACTGTTTTTT. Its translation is CASSLSMNEKLFF.

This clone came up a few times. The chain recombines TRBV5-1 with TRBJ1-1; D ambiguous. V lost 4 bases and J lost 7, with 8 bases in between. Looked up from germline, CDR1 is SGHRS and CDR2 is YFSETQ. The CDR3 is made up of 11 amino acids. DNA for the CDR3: TGCGCCAGCAGCGAGGACGGTGAAGCTTTCTTT. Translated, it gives CASSEDGEAFF.

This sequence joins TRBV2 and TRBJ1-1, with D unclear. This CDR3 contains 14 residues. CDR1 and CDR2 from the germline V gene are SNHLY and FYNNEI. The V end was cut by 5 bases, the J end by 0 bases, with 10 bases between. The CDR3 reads CASSLEAMNTEAFF. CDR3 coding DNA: TGTGCCAGCAGTCTTGAAGCCATGAACACTGAAGCTTTCTTT. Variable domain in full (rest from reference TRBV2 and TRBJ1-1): EPEVTQTPSHQVTQMGQEVILRCVPISNHLYFYWYRQILGQKVEFLVSFYNNEISEKSEIFDDQFSVERPDGSNFTLKIRSTKLEDSAMYFCASSLEAMNTEAFFGQGTRLTVV.

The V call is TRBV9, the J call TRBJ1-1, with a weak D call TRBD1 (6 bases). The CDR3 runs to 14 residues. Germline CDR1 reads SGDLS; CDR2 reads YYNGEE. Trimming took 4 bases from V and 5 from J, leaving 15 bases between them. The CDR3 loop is CASSRGGELTEAFF. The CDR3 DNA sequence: TGTGCCAGCAGCCGCGGGGGCGAACTTACTGAAGCTTTCTTT.

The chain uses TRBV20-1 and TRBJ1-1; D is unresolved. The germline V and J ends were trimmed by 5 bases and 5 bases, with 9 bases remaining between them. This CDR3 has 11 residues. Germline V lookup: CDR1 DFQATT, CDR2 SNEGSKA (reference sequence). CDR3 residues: CSAEVGTEAFF. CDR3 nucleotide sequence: TGCAGTGCTGAAGTGGGAACTGAAGCTTTCTTT.

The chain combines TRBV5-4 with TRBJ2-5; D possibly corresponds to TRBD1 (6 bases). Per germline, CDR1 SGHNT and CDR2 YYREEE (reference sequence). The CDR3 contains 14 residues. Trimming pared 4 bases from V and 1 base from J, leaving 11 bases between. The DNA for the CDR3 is TGTGCCAGCAGCCGTACAGGGTCCCAAGAGACCCAGTACTTC. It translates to CASSRTGSQETQYF.

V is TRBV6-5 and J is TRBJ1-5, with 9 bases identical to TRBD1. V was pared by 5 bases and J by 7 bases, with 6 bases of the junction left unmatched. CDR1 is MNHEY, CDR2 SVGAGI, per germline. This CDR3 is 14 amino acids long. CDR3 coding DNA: TGTGCCAGCAGTGAGACAGGGGGGTCGCAGCCCCAGCATTTT. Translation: CASSETGGSQPQHF.

The CDR3 sequence: CASQSTGDTQYF. The CDR3 nucleotides are TGTGCCAGTCAGAGCACAGGGGATACGCAGTATTTT. J is TRBJ2-3 and V is TRBV19; weak D call: TRBD1 (6 bases). CDR1 and CDR2 (germline): LNHDA, SQIVND (reference sequence). This CDR3 spans 12 amino acids. V lost 8 bases, J lost 6 bases, and 12 bases lay in between. Full variable domain (missing parts from reference TRBV19 and TRBJ2-3): DGGITQSPKYLFRKEGQNVTLSCEQNLNHDAMYWYRQDPGQGLRLIYYSQIVNDFQKGDIAEGYSVSREKKESFPLTVTSAQKNPTAFYLCASQSTGDTQYFGPGTRLTVL.

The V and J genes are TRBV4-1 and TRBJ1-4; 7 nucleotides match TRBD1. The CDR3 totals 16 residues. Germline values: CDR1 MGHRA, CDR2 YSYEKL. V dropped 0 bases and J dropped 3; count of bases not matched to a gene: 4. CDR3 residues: CASSQDGDSPNEKLFF. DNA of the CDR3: TGCGCCAGCAGCCAAGATGGGGACAGTCCTAATGAAAAACTGTTTTTT.

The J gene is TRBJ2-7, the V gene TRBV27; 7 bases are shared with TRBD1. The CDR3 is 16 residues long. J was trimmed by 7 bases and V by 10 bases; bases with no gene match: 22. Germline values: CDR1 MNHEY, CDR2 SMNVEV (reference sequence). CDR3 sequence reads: CATARKPTGYVGEQYF. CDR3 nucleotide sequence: TGTGCCACCGCCCGAAAACCGACAGGGTATGTGGGTGAGCAGTACTTC.

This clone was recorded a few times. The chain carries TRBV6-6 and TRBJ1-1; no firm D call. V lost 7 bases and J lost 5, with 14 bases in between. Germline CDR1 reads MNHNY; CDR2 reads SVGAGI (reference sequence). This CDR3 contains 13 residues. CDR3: CASTAREGTEAFF. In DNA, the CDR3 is TGTGCCAGCACGGCCCGGGAGGGAACTGAAGCTTTCTTT.

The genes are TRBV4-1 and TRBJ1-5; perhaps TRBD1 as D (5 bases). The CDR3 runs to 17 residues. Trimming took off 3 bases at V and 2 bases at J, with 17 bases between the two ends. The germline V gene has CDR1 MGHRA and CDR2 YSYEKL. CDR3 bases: TGCGCCAGCAGCCACCCCGGAGGGGCCAGGGGCAATCAGCCCCAGCATTTT. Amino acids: CASSHPGGARGNQPQHF.

The CDR3: CAWSAQNLTPISGNTIYF. CDR3 nucleotide sequence: TGTGCCTGGAGTGCCCAGAATCTCACCCCGATCTCTGGAAACACCATATATTTT. The chain is built from TRBV30 and TRBJ1-3; no firm D call. The CDR3 loop spans 18 amino acids. The germline V and J ends were trimmed by 1 base and 0 bases, with 19 bases remaining between them. Germline values: CDR1 GTSNPN, CDR2 SVGIG (reference sequence). The full variable domain, with the rest looked up from reference TRBV30 and TRBJ1-3, is SQTIHQWPATLVQPVGSPLSLECTVEGTSNPNLYWYRQAAGRGLQLLFYSVGIGQISSEVPQNLSASRPQDRQFILSSKKLLLSDSGFYLCAWSAQNLTPISGNTIYFGEGSWLTVV.

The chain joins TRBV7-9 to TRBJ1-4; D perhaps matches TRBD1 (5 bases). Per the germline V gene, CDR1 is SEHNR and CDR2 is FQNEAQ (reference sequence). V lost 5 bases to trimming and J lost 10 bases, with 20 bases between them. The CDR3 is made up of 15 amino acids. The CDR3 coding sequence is TGTGCCAGCAGCGCACCCGACAGCTTTGTGGGAAAACTGTTTTTT. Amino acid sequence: CASSAPDSFVGKLFF.

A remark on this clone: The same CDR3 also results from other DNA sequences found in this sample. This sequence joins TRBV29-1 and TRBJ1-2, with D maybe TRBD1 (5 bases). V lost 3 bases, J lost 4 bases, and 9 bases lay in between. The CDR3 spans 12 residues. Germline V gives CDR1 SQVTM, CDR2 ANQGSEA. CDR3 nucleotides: TGCAGCGTTGAGGGGCAGGGCTATGGCTACACCTTC. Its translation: CSVEGQGYGYTF.

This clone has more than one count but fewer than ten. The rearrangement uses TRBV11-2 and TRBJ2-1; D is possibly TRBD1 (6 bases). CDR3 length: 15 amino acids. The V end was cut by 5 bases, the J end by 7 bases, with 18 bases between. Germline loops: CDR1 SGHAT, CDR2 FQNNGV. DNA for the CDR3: TGTGCCAGCAGCCCTAGGGGGTCCCATGTGAATGAGCAGTTCTTC. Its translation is CASSPRGSHVNEQFF.

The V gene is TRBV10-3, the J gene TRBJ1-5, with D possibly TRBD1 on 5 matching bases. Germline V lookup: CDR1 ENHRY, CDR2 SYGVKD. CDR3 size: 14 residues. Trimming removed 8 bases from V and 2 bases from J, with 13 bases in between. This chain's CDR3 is CAISDMLGNQPQHF. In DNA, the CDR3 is TGTGCCATCTCGGACATGTTGGGCAATCAGCCCCAGCATTTT.

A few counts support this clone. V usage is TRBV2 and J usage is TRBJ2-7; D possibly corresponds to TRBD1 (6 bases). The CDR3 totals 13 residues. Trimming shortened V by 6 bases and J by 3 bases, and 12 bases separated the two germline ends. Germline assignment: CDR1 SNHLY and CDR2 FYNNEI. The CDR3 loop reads CASREQGNYEQYF. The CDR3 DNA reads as TGTGCCAGCAGGGAACAGGGCAACTACGAGCAGTACTTC.

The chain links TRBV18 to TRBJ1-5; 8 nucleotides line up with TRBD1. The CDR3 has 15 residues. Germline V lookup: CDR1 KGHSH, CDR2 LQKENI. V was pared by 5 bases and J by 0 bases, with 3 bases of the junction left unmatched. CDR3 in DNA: TGTGCCAGCTCATCGACAGGGGATAGCAATCAGCCCCAGCATTTT. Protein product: CASSSTGDSNQPQHF. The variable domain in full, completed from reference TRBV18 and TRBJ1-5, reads NAGVMQNPRHLVRRRGQEARLRCSPMKGHSHVYWYRQLPEEGLKFMVYLQKENIIDESGMPKERFSAEFPKEGPSILRIQQVVRGDSAAYFCASSSTGDSNQPQHFGDGTRLSIL.